This T cell receptor (beta chain) is drawn from a study of blood T cell repertoires in COVID-19. Study background: T cells, B-cell-depleted T cells, or PBMCs supplied cDNA or gDNA.

Generated by immunoSEQ multiplex PCR, the TCRdb table keeps only in-frame clones and is missing some. This table has around 150,000 clones, roughly nine tenths appearing once. Germline CDR1 is DFQATT and CDR2 is SNEGSKA (reference sequence). V lost 7 bases to trimming and J lost 3 bases, with 9 bases between them. The CDR3 sequence is 11 residues long. Sequenced sample: peripheral blood. This clonotype originated in a woman aged 60-75 years with active or convalescent COVID-19. This rearrangement joins TRBV20-1 to TRBJ1-2; tentative D call: TRBD1 (5 bases). CDR3 amino acids: CSGGGDYGYTF. CDR3 sequence (DNA): TGCAGTGGTGGAGGGGACTATGGCTACACCTTC.